This TCR beta chain originates from a study of shared clonotypes between healthy human individuals (dated by TCRdb to the early 2020s). About the full investigation: The cohort included a few men and a couple of women between 18 and 49 years of age. Each donor's leukapheresis produced roughly between about 0.9 and 9.5 billion PBMCs. For each donor, CD4 naive and CD4 memory were each given three plates, CD8 naive was given two plates, and CD8 memory was given one plate. Blood TCR repertoires of roughly five healthy adults were deeply sequenced to estimate repertoire size and the extent of clonotype sharing between individuals. Libraries were prepared and TCR repertoires were sequenced by different laboratories using diverse techniques, in order to increase sequencing depth and limit assay-specific biases.

Using the deep immunoSEQ assay, multiplex PCR amplified TCR CDR3 regions from genomic DNA. For each cell subset, the extracted genomic DNA was distributed evenly across all wells of several immunoSEQ 96-well plates, and each plate served as one replicate. For sorted subsets, each replicate PCR was loaded with approximately 200 ng genomic DNA, equivalent to some 31,000 T cell genomes. Purified libraries were measured with a Qubit 3.0 fluorometer, size-checked on a Bioanalyzer 2100, and measured again with the KAPA Library Quantification kit. A separate single-read 150-cycle Illumina NextSeq 550 flow cell was used to sequence each immunoSEQ 96-well plate. Per the source publication's procedure: Because the immunoSEQ output held only junctional sequences and lacked quality scores, the filtering could not match the filtering applied to full-length reads. To assign V/J genes and CDR3, sequences were annotated using PyIR, a Python wrapper for IgBLAST v1.9, with IMGT germline references. Reads were filtered out if the reads had weak V/J assignments (E-value above 1e-6), no CDR3, stop codons, out-of-frame junctions, or ambiguous translated residues. V3J clonotypes were defined as sequences sharing the same inferred V gene, J gene, and CDR3 amino acid sequence. Percentage overlap between repertoires was calculated by dividing the number of shared unique clonotypes by the size of the smaller repertoire. Three approaches were used to assess repertoire richness: RTK rarefaction, the Chao1 estimator, and Recon v2.1 estimates of unobserved clonotypes. Generation probabilities for all TCRbeta clonotypes obtained by the gDNA method from a few donors were computed using OLGA. As stored in TCRdb, this immuneACCESS dataset retains in-frame rearrangements with V and J assigned. A fraction of the clones does not appear; measured against another copy, unresolved V genes explain less than half of the discrepancy, and the remainder lacks a known reason. V and J calls and clone size are given by that table; D and trimming were obtained from the DNA. This sample has hundreds of thousands of clones in its table, and 74% of those were observed once. The ten largest account for 1.5% to 2% of the sample.

Donors were healthy HIV-negative adults with no recently reported acute infections or vaccinations. All donors were Caucasian adults living in Nashville, Tennessee, USA. CD4+ T cells were enriched by magnetic negative selection, after which naive cells were positively selected on CD45RA and the negative fraction was taken as the memory subset. After blood collection by leukapheresis, PBMCs were isolated using Ficoll-Histopaque density gradient centrifugation and then cryopreserved in the vapor phase of liquid nitrogen. Analytical flow cytometry was used to check the purity and quantity of each magnetically sorted T cell population. Genomic DNA was isolated from every sorted fraction and measured by UV absorbance on a Nanodrop 2000c. What the work shows at the level of the full study, not this receptor alone: Pairwise subsampling indicated that sequencing depth was expected to affect the degree of clonotype sharing among donors. Sampling was limited to blood, and TCR repertoires in tissue likely differ from TCR repertoires in blood. Sharing across several donors was observed for around 5% of naive CD4, 3% to 4% of naive CD8, around 2.5% of memory CD4, and about 0.38% of memory CD8 clonotypes. Larger estimated clonotype richness was generally found for naive subsets than for memory subsets. Even with the large sequencing depth, rarefaction of the sorted-subset datasets indicated that sequencing was incomplete. The small number of donors limited the genetic and exposure-history diversity represented. Higher generation probabilities were observed for clonotypes shared by all four sorted-subset donors than for non-shared clonotypes.

CDR1 and CDR2 were assigned from the germline V gene as MGHDK and SYGVNS. V loses 6 bases at its end and J loses 9 bases; junction bases beyond the gene matches: 7. From the cysteine through the phenylalanine, the CDR3 covers 13 amino acids. This entry keeps only the CDR3 DNA: 39 bases, framed from base 1. Remarks on this clone: What this receptor recognizes is not known. Base qualities are not provided; no much larger clone lies one nucleotide away.

Here the chain combines TRBV25-1 and TRBJ2-1; 8 junctional bases match TRBD2. This TCR came from a woman in her 30s in good health. The sample consisted of memory CD4+ T cells sorted from blood. The sample's cell subset or site label is to be understood as: CD45RA-negative fraction. The nucleotides read TGTGCCAGCAGGGGACTAGGATTCGGTGAGCAGTTCTTC. This gives the protein CASRGLGFGEQFF.